These 31 T cell receptor beta chains share one sample of origin, sequenced in a study of control samples from healthy donors and cancer patients. Sequencing used immunoSEQ multiplex PCR; TCRdb keeps in-frame clones, though not all of them. The data contain 90,000 to 120,000 clones, around four fifths of them singletons. Input material: blood. Receptors were obtained from a man younger than 35 in good health.

This clone appeared a single time. The chain recombines TRBV5-4 with TRBJ2-3; TRBD2 might be the D (5 bases). Between the trimmed V and J ends, which lost 5 bases and 0 bases, there was a span of 7 bases. This CDR3 spans 13 amino acids. Germline lookup yields CDR1 SGHNT and CDR2 YYREEE (reference sequence). DNA of the CDR3: TGTGCCAGCAGACCGGGGAGCACAGATACGCAGTATTTT. Translating it yields CASRPGSTDTQYF.

This sequence joins TRBV5-8 and TRBJ2-5; D may correspond to TRBD1 or TRBD2 (6 bases each). Germline CDR1 reads SGHTS; CDR2 reads YDEGEE. Trimming stripped 2 bases from V and 5 bases from J, with 13 bases between. The CDR3 has 14 amino acids. The CDR3 spells CASSFGGPGETQYF. CDR3 sequence (DNA): TGTGCCAGCAGCTTCGGGGGCCCGGGGGAGACCCAGTACTTC. The full variable domain, in which reference TRBV5-8 and TRBJ2-5 provide the parts outside the CDR3, is EAGVTQSPTHLIKTRGQQATLRCSPISGHTSVYWYQQALGLGLQFLLWYDEGEERNRGNFPPRFSGRQFPNYSSELNVNALELEDSALYLCASSFGGPGETQYFGPGTRLLVL.

The gene calls are TRBV5-6 and TRBJ1-2, with D tentatively TRBD1 (5 bases). Germline V gene sequence: CDR1 SGHDT, CDR2 YYEEEE. The V and J ends lost 1 base and 4 bases respectively, with 11 bases between them. The CDR3 extends over 14 amino acids. Here the CDR3 DNA reads TGTGCCAGCAGCTTGAGGGGCCTGGGCTATGGCTACACCTTC. Translating gives CASSLRGLGYGYTF.

This chain joins TRBV6-5 and TRBJ1-1; possibly TRBD1 for D (6 bases). The germline gives CDR1 MNHEY, CDR2 SVGAGI. The CDR3 runs 13 residues. V shed 6 bases and J shed 1 base, with 9 bases lying between them. This chain's CDR3 is CASRRTENTEAFF. The CDR3 DNA reads TGTGCCAGCAGAAGGACAGAGAACACTGAAGCTTTCTTT.

The chain combines TRBV2 with TRBJ1-1; 8 positions match TRBD1. The V gene end was trimmed by 6 bases and the J gene end by 1 base; junction bases not matched to a gene: 4. CDR1 and CDR2 (germline): SNHLY, FYNNEI. This CDR3 region has 14 residues. This CDR3 reads CASSADRGNTEAFF. CDR3 in DNA: TGTGCCAGCAGCGCAGACAGGGGGAACACTGAAGCTTTCTTT.

V usage is TRBV27 and J usage is TRBJ2-1; D perhaps matches TRBD1 (6 bases). There are 14 residues in the CDR3. CDR1 is MNHEY, CDR2 SMNVEV, per germline (reference sequence). V was clipped by 3 bases and J by 5 bases, with 11 bases between them. Here the CDR3 DNA reads TGTGCCAGCAGTTTCCAGGGGCCCGACAATGAGCAGTTCTTC. This codes for CASSFQGPDNEQFF.

V is TRBV7-2 and J is TRBJ2-3; 10 positions agree with TRBD2. Germline values: CDR1 SGHTA, CDR2 FQGNSA. The CDR3 has 18 amino acids. J was trimmed by 6 bases and V by 2 bases; bases with no gene match: 14. In DNA form, the CDR3 reads TGTGCCAGCAGCTTAAAAAGGCTAGCGGGGGTCCTTGGTGATACGCAGTATTTT. Translated, it gives CASSLKRLAGVLGDTQYF.

The chain carries TRBV12-5 and TRBJ2-1; D assignment may be TRBD1 or TRBD2 (5 bases each). V lost 6 bases to trimming and J lost 6 bases, with 12 bases between them. Germline V lookup: CDR1 LGHNT, CDR2 FRNRAP. There are 13 residues in the CDR3. DNA of the CDR3: TGTGCTAGTGGGGGGGTTCAGAGCAATGAGCAGTTCTTC. Translated, it gives CASGGVQSNEQFF.

The chain's CDR3 is CASSPLSAGGRDIQYF. The CDR3, as DNA: TGTGCCAGCTCACCACTCTCGGCGGGGGGCAGGGACATTCAGTACTTC. The J gene is TRBJ2-4, the V gene TRBV18, with 8 bases fitting TRBD2. The CDR3 covers 16 residues. The junction had 10 bases not matched to a gene; V was cut back by 1 base and J by 8 bases. Looked up from germline, CDR1 is KGHSH and CDR2 is LQKENI. Supplemented by reference TRBV18 and TRBJ2-4, the full variable domain reads NAGVMQNPRHLVRRRGQEARLRCSPMKGHSHVYWYRQLPEEGLKFMVYLQKENIIDESGMPKERFSAEFPKEGPSILRIQQVVRGDSAAYFCASSPLSAGGRDIQYFGAGTRLSVL.

J is TRBJ2-5 and V is TRBV13, with D possibly matching TRBD2 (5 bases). Germline loops: CDR1 PRHDT, CDR2 FYEKMQ (reference sequence). This CDR3 has 12 amino acids. The V and J ends lost 5 bases and 5 bases respectively, with 9 bases between them. CDR3 loop: CASSLTGETQYF. The CDR3, as DNA: TGTGCCAGCAGCCTCACGGGGGAGACCCAGTACTTC.

The chain couples TRBV7-9 to TRBJ2-1; 10 bases fit TRBD2. This CDR3 spans 14 amino acids. Per germline, CDR1 SEHNR and CDR2 FQNEAQ (reference sequence). Trimming took 5 bases from V and 12 from J; bases not matched to a gene: 10. The CDR3 DNA reads TGTGCCAGCAGCCCGTTAATAGCGGGGGGTAGGCAGTTCTTC. Amino acid sequence: CASSPLIAGGRQFF. The entire variable domain, with the rest obtained from reference TRBV7-9 and TRBJ2-1, is as follows: DTGVSQNPRHKITKRGQNVTFRCDPISEHNRLYWYRQTLGQGPEFLTYFQNEAQLEKSRLLSDRFSAERPKGSFSTLEIQRTEQGDSAMYLCASSPLIAGGRQFFGPGTRLTVL.

This chain links TRBV6-5 with TRBJ2-2; 8 bases are shared with TRBD1. The CDR3 consists of 15 residues. Germline assignment: CDR1 MNHEY and CDR2 SVGAGI. The V segment lost 5 bases and the J segment 3 bases; nucleotides outside the gene matches: 5. CDR3 amino acids: CASSPTGGHTGELFF. The CDR3 DNA sequence: TGTGCCAGCAGTCCTACAGGGGGACACACCGGGGAGCTGTTTTTT.

This chain links TRBV4-1 with TRBJ2-7; 9 bases agree with TRBD1. The germline V gene encodes CDR1 MGHRA and CDR2 YSYEKL. V was clipped by 2 bases and J by 0 bases; unmatched bases: 11. This CDR3 has 18 residues. The CDR3 spells CASSQRPLGQGTSYEQYF. CDR3 coding DNA: TGCGCCAGCAGCCAACGCCCCTTAGGACAGGGGACCTCCTACGAGCAGTACTTC.

The gene calls are TRBV6-1 and TRBJ2-1, with D perhaps matching TRBD1 (6 bases). The germline V and J ends were trimmed by 2 bases and 13 bases, with 15 bases remaining between them. Germline assignment: CDR1 MNHNS and CDR2 SASEGT. The CDR3 runs to 13 residues. The CDR3 here is CASSENAGRGQFF. In DNA form, the CDR3 reads TGTGCCAGCAGTGAAAACGCCGGCAGGGGTCAGTTCTTC.

The V call is TRBV27, the J call TRBJ1-1; D uncertain. The germline CDR1 and CDR2 sequences are MNHEY and SMNVEV (reference sequence). There are 13 residues in the CDR3. V was cut by 6 bases and J by 3 bases, with 11 bases left in between. The DNA for the CDR3 is TGTGCCAGCAGGTGGGGTGTGGACACTGAAGCTTTCTTT. Residues: CASRWGVDTEAFF.

This chain joins TRBV11-2 and TRBJ1-3; D is unclear. Deletions cut 3 bases from V and 0 bases from J, with 9 bases between. Germline values: CDR1 SGHAT, CDR2 FQNNGV. This CDR3 is 15 amino acids long. The CDR3 here is CASSFKGSSGNTIYF. The CDR3 nucleotides read TGTGCCAGCAGCTTCAAAGGGAGCTCTGGAAACACCATATATTTT. Looking up the rest from reference TRBV11-2 and TRBJ1-3 gives the full variable domain: EAGVAQSPRYKIIEKRQSVAFWCNPISGHATLYWYQQILGQGPKLLIQFQNNGVVDDSQLPKDRFSAERLKGVDSTLKIQPAKLEDSAVYLCASSFKGSSGNTIYFGEGSWLTVV.

The CDR3 DNA reads as TGTGCCAGCACCAAGGACTTCCTAGAGACCCAGTACTTC. It is translated as CASTKDFLETQYF. The chain employs TRBV3-1 (or the pseudogene TRBV3-2) and TRBJ2-5; D is possibly TRBD2 (5 bases). The CDR3 is made up of 13 amino acids. CDR1 LGHDT and CDR2 YNNKEL come from the germline V gene (reference sequence). V gave up 7 bases and J gave up 4 bases, with 13 bases separating them.

This rearrangement joins TRBV5-4 to TRBJ1-2, with TRBD1 matching over 9 bases. CDR1 SGHNT and CDR2 YYREEE come from the germline V gene (reference sequence). The CDR3 covers 14 residues. The ends lost 3 bases at V and 7 bases at J; junction bases unmatched: 7. The CDR3 loop reads CASSWGGTGTGYTF. The DNA of the CDR3 is TGTGCCAGCAGCTGGGGTGGGACAGGGACTGGCTACACCTTC. Full variable domain (outside the CDR3, taken from reference TRBV5-4 and TRBJ1-2): ETGVTQSPTHLIKTRGQQVTLRCSSQSGHNTVSWYQQALGQGPQFIFQYYREEENGRGNFPPRFSGLQFPNYSSELNVNALELDDSALYLCASSWGGTGTGYTFGSGTRLTVV.

The chain has TRBV6-6 and TRBJ2-7, with TRBD2 as a possible D gene (6 bases). The V end lost 2 bases, the J end lost 12 bases, and 11 bases lay between the germline ends. The CDR3 has 11 amino acids. Germline V gives CDR1 MNHNY, CDR2 SVGAGI (reference sequence). The chain's CDR3 is CASSYDQGLYF. DNA of the CDR3: TGTGCCAGCAGTTACGACCAGGGACTGTACTTC.

This clone came up a few times. The V call is TRBV7-9, the J call TRBJ2-1, with D uncertain. Trimming left V 3 bases short and J 10 bases short, with 10 bases between. The CDR3 extends over 12 amino acids. Germline CDR1 and CDR2: SEHNR and FQNEAQ (reference sequence). The CDR3 loop reads CASSFTTEEQFF. The CDR3 coding sequence is TGTGCCAGCAGCTTTACGACGGAAGAGCAGTTCTTC.

V and J are TRBV13 and TRBJ1-3; D may be TRBD1 (5 bases). CDR3 length equals 16 residues. CDR1 is PRHDT and CDR2 is FYEKMQ in the germline V gene (reference sequence). Trimming took off 5 bases at V and 4 bases at J, with 18 bases between the two ends. CDR3 loop: CASSQRSWGSGNTIYF. The DNA for the CDR3 is TGTGCCAGCAGCCAAAGGTCGTGGGGGAGCGGAAACACCATATATTTT.

V usage is TRBV20-1 and J usage is TRBJ2-7; D not resolved. Germline V gives CDR1 DFQATT, CDR2 SNEGSKA (reference sequence). CDR3 size: 15 residues. V was shortened by 3 bases and J by 1 base, with 16 bases between the two germline ends. The CDR3 loop is CSASSLLTASYEQYF. CDR3 sequence (DNA): TGCAGTGCTAGTTCTCTTCTAACAGCGTCCTACGAGCAGTACTTC.

The chain is built from TRBV4-1 and TRBJ2-3; 7 bases map to TRBD2. Unmatched junction bases numbered 8, after V lost 4 bases and J lost 4 bases. Germline lookup yields CDR1 MGHRA and CDR2 YSYEKL. The CDR3 contains 15 residues. CDR3 bases: TGCGCCAGCAGCCGAAAGGGAGGGGAGGCAGATACGCAGTATTTT. It translates to CASSRKGGEADTQYF.

The chain carries TRBV25-1 and TRBJ1-5; 7 positions match TRBD1. The germline V gene encodes CDR1 MGHDK and CDR2 SYGVNS. The CDR3 extends over 13 amino acids. Trimming at V came to 6 bases and at J to 1 base, leaving 0 bases not matched to a gene. The CDR3 reads CASRGQSNQPQHF. In DNA form, the CDR3 reads TGTGCCAGCAGGGGACAGAGCAATCAGCCCCAGCATTTT.

The genes are TRBV6-1 and TRBJ1-2; maybe TRBD1 (5 bases). There are 16 residues in the CDR3. The germline V gene has CDR1 MNHNS and CDR2 SASEGT. V lost 4 bases to trimming and J lost 6 bases, with 21 bases between them. The CDR3 here is CASSGLRGQGNNGYTF. The CDR3 nucleotides read TGTGCCAGCAGTGGGCTTCGTGGGCAGGGTAATAATGGCTACACCTTC.

The J gene is TRBJ1-3, the V gene TRBV15; the match to TRBD1 covers 8 bases. V shed 5 bases, J shed 6 bases, and the junction held 12 bases outside the gene matches. Germline values: CDR1 LNHNV, CDR2 YYDKDF (reference sequence). The CDR3 runs to 16 residues. CDR3 sequence reads: CATSSWFETGANTIYF. The CDR3 DNA sequence: TGTGCCACCAGCTCATGGTTTGAGACAGGGGCAAACACCATATATTTT.

V and J are TRBV6-5 and TRBJ1-2; perhaps TRBD1 as D (5 bases). This CDR3 is 15 amino acids long. Germline V gene sequence: CDR1 MNHEY, CDR2 SVGAGI. V lost 6 bases, J lost 2 bases, and 16 bases lay in between. Here the CDR3 reads CASSLTERGNYGYTF. The DNA for the CDR3 is TGTGCCAGCAGCCTAACCGAAAGGGGCAACTATGGCTACACCTTC.

The chain has TRBV6-5 and TRBJ1-2; 7 bases align to TRBD1. This CDR3 region has 14 residues. V lost 6 bases and J lost 3; bases outside the gene matches: 7. Germline-derived CDR1 and CDR2 are MNHEY and SVGAGI. The CDR3 is CASRPGQAHYGYTF. The CDR3 DNA reads TGTGCCAGCAGGCCCGGACAGGCCCACTATGGCTACACCTTC.

The gene calls are TRBV11-3 and TRBJ2-3; D is unclear. The V and J ends lost 7 bases and 1 base respectively, with 18 bases between them. In germline, CDR1 is SGHNT, CDR2 YENEEA. The CDR3 is 16 residues long. The CDR3 DNA is TGTGCCAGCAACTTCTGTCAGGACGGGCGCACAGATACGCAGTATTTT. Translating gives CASNFCQDGRTDTQYF.

This chain connects TRBV7-9 to TRBJ1-1, with 7 bases matching TRBD1. The CDR3 spans 16 residues. Germline values: CDR1 SEHNR, CDR2 FQNEAQ (reference sequence). The ends lost 5 bases at V and 1 base at J; junction bases unmatched: 10. The CDR3 protein is CASSPRGGTANTEAFF. In DNA, the CDR3 is TGTGCCAGCAGCCCCCGCGGCGGGACAGCGAACACTGAAGCTTTCTTT. The whole variable domain, remainder taken from reference TRBV7-9 and TRBJ1-1, is DTGVSQNPRHKITKRGQNVTFRCDPISEHNRLYWYRQTLGQGPEFLTYFQNEAQLEKSRLLSDRFSAERPKGSFSTLEIQRTEQGDSAMYLCASSPRGGTANTEAFFGQGTRLTVV.

The chain joins TRBV7-8 to TRBJ2-7; D is possibly TRBD2 (6 bases). Germline V lookup: CDR1 SGHVS, CDR2 FQNEAQ. Between the trimmed V and J ends, which lost 3 bases and 1 base, there was a span of 10 bases. This CDR3 comprises 14 residues. The CDR3 spells CASSFGDLSYEQYF. The CDR3 DNA reads TGTGCCAGCAGCTTTGGGGACTTGTCCTACGAGCAGTACTTC.